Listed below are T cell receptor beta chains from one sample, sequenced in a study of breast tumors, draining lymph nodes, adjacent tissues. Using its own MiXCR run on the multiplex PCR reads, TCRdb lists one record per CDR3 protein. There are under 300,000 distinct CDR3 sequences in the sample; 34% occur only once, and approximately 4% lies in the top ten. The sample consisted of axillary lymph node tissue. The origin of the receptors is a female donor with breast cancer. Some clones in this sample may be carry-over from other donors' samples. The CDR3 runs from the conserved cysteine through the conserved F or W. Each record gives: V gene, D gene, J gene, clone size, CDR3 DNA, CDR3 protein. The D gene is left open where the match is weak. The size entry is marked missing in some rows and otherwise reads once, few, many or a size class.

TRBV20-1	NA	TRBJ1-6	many	TGCAGTGCTAGTCCCCGGGCCTATAATTCACCCCTCCACTTT	CSASPRAYNSPLHF
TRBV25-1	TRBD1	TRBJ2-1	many	TGTGCCTCCCAGGCCGCAGGGGGCAGCTATGAGCAGTTCTTC	CASQAAGGSYEQFF
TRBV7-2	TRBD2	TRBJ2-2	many	TGTGCCAGCAGCTTAAGCGGGACTAGCGGGAGGCAGACCGGGGAGCTGTTTTTT	CASSLSGTSGRQTGELFF
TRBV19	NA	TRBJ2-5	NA	TGTGCCGACGGACGGAATTCACCCCCTGAGGGGGGAGCGGGGGAGACCCAGTACTTC	CADGRNSPPEGGAGETQYF
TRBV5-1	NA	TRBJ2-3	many	TGCGCCAGCAGCCCGGTAGGCACAGATACGCAGTATTTT	CASSPVGTDTQYF
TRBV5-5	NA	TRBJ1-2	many	TGTGCCAGCAGCCAACCGGGGGACATAAGAAACTATGGCTACACCTTC	CASSQPGDIRNYGYTF
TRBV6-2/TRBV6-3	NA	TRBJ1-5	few	TGTGCCAGCAAAGCACCTTCTAATCAGCCCCAGCATTTT	CASKAPSNQPQHF
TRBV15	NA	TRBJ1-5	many	TGTGCCACCAGCATCGGTGGCGGCAATCAGCCCCAGCATTTT	CATSIGGGNQPQHF
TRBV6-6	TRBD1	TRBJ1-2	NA	TGTGCCAGCAGTTACTCGGGCAGGGGGTACACCTTC	CASSYSGRGYTF
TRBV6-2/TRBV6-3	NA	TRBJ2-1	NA	TGTGCCAGCAGTTACTCGCTAGCCCATGAGCAGTTCTTC	CASSYSLAHEQFF
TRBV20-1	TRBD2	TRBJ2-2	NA	TGCAGTGCTAGACCGGGAGGGCCGAGCACCGGGGAGCTGTTTTTT	CSARPGGPSTGELFF
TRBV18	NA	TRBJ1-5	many	TGTGCCAGCTCACCGAACAGGGATCAGCCCCAGCATTTT	CASSPNRDQPQHF
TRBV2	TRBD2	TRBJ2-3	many	TGTGCCAGCAGGAGGACTAGCGGGGGGACAGATACGCAGTATTTT	CASRRTSGGTDTQYF
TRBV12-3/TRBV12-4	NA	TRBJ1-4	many	TGTGCCAGCAGTTTCGGATGGGAAAAACTGTTTTTT	CASSFGWEKLFF
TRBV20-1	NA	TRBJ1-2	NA	TGCAGTGCTAGGTACAGGGACGGCTACATCTTC	CSARYRDGYIF
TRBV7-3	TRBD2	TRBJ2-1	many	TGTGCCAGCAGCTTTAAGGCCGCAGTTAAGTCTAGCGGGAGCCTATACAATGAGCAGTTCTTC	CASSFKAAVKSSGSLYNEQFF
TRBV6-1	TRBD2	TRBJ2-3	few	TGTGCCAGCAGTGGGGCTAGCGGGAGGTGGTACACAGATACGCAGTATTTT	CASSGASGRWYTDTQYF
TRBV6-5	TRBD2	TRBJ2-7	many	TGTGCCAGCAGTGCTCTGGCGGGAGGTTCCTACGAGCAGTACTTC	CASSALAGGSYEQYF
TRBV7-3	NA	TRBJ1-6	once	TGTGCCAGCAGGAGAGGCTCCTATAATTCACCCCTCCACTTT	CASRRGSYNSPLHF
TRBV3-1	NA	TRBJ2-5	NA	TGTGCCAGCAGCCAAGGGAGGGGGAAAGAGACCCAGTACTTC	CASSQGRGKETQYF
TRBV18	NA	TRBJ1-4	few	TGTGCCAGCTCAGCGACAACAACTAATGAAAAACTGTTTTTT	CASSATTTNEKLFF
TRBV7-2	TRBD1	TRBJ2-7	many	TGTGCCAGCAGCACGGGGACAGCCTACGAGCAGTACTTC	CASSTGTAYEQYF
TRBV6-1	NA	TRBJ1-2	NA	TGTGCCAGCAGTGAAAGCGTAAATAATGGCTACACCTTC	CASSESVNNGYTF
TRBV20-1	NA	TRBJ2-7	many	TGCAGTGCTAGGGGTACGGGGCAGCAGTACTTC	CSARGTGQQYF
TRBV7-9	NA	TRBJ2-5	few	TGTGCCAGCAGCGAATCGTCAGGGGGAGGAGAGACCCAGTACTTC	CASSESSGGGETQYF
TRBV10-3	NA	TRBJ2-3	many	TGTGCCATCAGGGCCGGGGGGCCCACAGATACGCAGTATTTT	CAIRAGGPTDTQYF
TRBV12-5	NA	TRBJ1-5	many	TGTGCTAGTGGTGTCGATCAGCCCCAGCATTTT	CASGVDQPQHF
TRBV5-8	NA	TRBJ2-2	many	TGTGCCAGCAGCTACGGACAGAACACCGGGGAGCTGTTTTTT	CASSYGQNTGELFF
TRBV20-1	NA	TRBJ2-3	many	TGCAGTGCTAACCTGGACAGAGGACGCACAGATACGCAGTATTTT	CSANLDRGRTDTQYF
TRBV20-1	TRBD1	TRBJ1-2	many	TGCAGTGCCCGGGACAGGGCGAACTATGGCTACACCTTC	CSARDRANYGYTF
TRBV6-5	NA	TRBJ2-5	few	TGTGCCAGCAGTCACTCGGCTAGCGCGGAGACCCAGTACTTC	CASSHSASAETQYF
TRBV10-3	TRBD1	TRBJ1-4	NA	TGTGCCATTGGGACAGGGTGGGGCGAAAAACTGTTTTTT	CAIGTGWGEKLFF
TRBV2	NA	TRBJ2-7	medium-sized	TGTGCCAGCAGCGAACCACGCCTCTCCTACGAGCAGTACTTC	CASSEPRLSYEQYF
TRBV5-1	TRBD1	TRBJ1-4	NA	TGCGCCAGCAGCTTTGAGGACCCAGGGGGTCAGGGGTCGGCGGAAAAACTGTTTTTT	CASSFEDPGGQGSAEKLFF
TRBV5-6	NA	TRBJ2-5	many	TGTGCCAGCAGCGTCCCGGGAGTCCAAGAGACCCAGTACTTC	CASSVPGVQETQYF
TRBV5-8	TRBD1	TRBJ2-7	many	TGTGCCAGCAGCTTGGGGGGACAGGGAGCCTACGAGCAGTACTTC	CASSLGGQGAYEQYF
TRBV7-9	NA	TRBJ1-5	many	TGTGCCAGCAGCCGCGACAGCGCAGGGCAGCCCCAGCATTTT	CASSRDSAGQPQHF
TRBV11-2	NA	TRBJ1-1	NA	TGTGCCAGCACCAGTAGGTCGGACACTGAAGCTTTCTTT	CASTSRSDTEAFF
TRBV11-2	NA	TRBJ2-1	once	TGTGCCAGCGGGGGTGATAGGCCGTCCGGGGAGCAGTTCTTC	CASGGDRPSGEQFF
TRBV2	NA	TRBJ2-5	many	TGTGCCAGCAGGCCGGGACGGCAAAGAGAGGCCCAGTACTTC	CASRPGRQREAQYF
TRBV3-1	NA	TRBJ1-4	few	TGTGCCAGCAGCTTTAACCGGGGCCTTGAAAAACTGTTTTTT	CASSFNRGLEKLFF
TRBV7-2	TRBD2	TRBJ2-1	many	TGTGCCAGCAGCCCTCGGTTTAGCGGGAGGGGAGAATCCTACAATGAGCAGTTCTTC	CASSPRFSGRGESYNEQFF
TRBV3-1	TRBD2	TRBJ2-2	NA	TGTGCCAGCAGCCAAGAACTAGCGGGAGCCGGGGAGCTGTTTTTT	CASSQELAGAGELFF
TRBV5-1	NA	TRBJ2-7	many	TGCGCCAGCAGCTTGCCGGCAGGGTCGAACGAGCAGTACTTC	CASSLPAGSNEQYF
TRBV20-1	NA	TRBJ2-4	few	TGCAGTGCCACACAGGTCGGGGCCAAAAACATTCAGTACTTC	CSATQVGAKNIQYF
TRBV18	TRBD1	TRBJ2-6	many	TGTGCCAGCGTGGGACAGGCGATCTCTGGGGCCAACGTCCTGACTTTC	CASVGQAISGANVLTF
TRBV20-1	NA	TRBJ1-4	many	TGCAGTGCTAGAGATGGAGGGAGGTCTCATGAAAAACTGTTTTTT	CSARDGGRSHEKLFF
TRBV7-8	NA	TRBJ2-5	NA	TGTGCCAGCAGCTTAGCGCTGCAGGGAGAGACCCAGTACTTC	CASSLALQGETQYF
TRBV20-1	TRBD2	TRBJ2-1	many	TGCAGTGCCAAAAGCTTAGCGGGAATCGCACATAATGAGCAGTTCTTC	CSAKSLAGIAHNEQFF
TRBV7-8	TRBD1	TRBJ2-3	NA	TGTGCCAGCAGCGCGGCCGGGACAGGGGGCGGTTGGGATACGCAGTATTTT	CASSAAGTGGGWDTQYF
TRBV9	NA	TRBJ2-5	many	TGTGCCAGCAGCGTAAACCAGGAGGGGACCCAGTACTTC	CASSVNQEGTQYF
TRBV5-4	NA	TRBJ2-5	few	TGTGCCAGCAGCTTGGGACACACCCAAGAGACCCAGTACTTC	CASSLGHTQETQYF
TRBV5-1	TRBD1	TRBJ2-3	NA	TGCGCCAGCAGCGTTGAAGACAGGGGCTGGGGGACGCAGTATTTT	CASSVEDRGWGTQYF
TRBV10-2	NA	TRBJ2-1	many	TGCGCCACCAAGGGGTCACCCTACAATGAGCAGTTCTTC	CATKGSPYNEQFF
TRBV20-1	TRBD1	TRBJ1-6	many	TGCAGTGCTAGAGGGGAGGGGGCGGGTTCACCCCTCCACTTT	CSARGEGAGSPLHF
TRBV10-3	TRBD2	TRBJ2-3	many	TGTGCCATCAGTTCCCTGGGCGGGGGGGCGACACGCACAGATACGCAGTATTTT	CAISSLGGGATRTDTQYF
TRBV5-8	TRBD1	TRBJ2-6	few	TGTGCCAGCAGCTCCCGGGACAGACCCTACTCTGGGGCCAACGTCCTGACTTTC	CASSSRDRPYSGANVLTF
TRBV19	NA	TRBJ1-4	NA	TGTGCCAGTAGTATGATGGGGAACTATGAAAAACTGTTTTTT	CASSMMGNYEKLFF
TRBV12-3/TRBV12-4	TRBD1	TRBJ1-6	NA	TGTGCCAGCAAGATGACAGGGACCCTCCACTTT	CASKMTGTLHF